This T cell receptor (beta chain) was recorded in a study of blood T cell repertoires in COVID-19. As for the study in general: COVID-19 samples collected from the United States, Italy and Spain covered acute and convalescent phases.

The data were produced by immunoSEQ multiplex PCR, yet TCRdb's version contains in-frame clones alone and is incomplete. The sample lists some 130,000 clones, roughly 90% seen once, with 2% to 2.5% in the top ten. The sequencing input was peripheral blood. The source of this sequence is a man in his 70s with active COVID-19.

The CDR3 region is CASSPLEADYGYTF. Here the CDR3 DNA reads TGTGCCAGCTCCCCCCTCGAGGCGGACTATGGCTACACCTTC. V is TRBV18 and J is TRBJ1-2; D remains ambiguous. V lost 6 bases and J 3 bases, leaving 14 bases between the germline ends. Germline assignment: CDR1 KGHSH and CDR2 LQKENI. CDR3 length equals 14 residues.